Presented here are 5 T cell receptor beta chains from one specimen sequenced in a study of OX40 agonist ivuxolimab in advanced cancers. This table comes from immunoSEQ multiplex PCR, and its TCRdb copy is limited to in-frame clones, with some not included. The sample includes approximately 67,000 clones, about 93% of them seen just once. The sample consisted of CD4+ or CD8+ T cells sorted from blood, taken in a trial of the OX40 agonist ivuxolimab. These receptor sequences come from an adult with an advanced solid tumor such as melanoma, head and neck, liver or kidney cancer.

To note about this clone: In the same sample, other DNA sequences code for this CDR3. The chain combines TRBV27 with TRBJ1-5; D possibly corresponds to TRBD1 (5 bases). V gave up 3 bases and J gave up 5 bases, with 8 bases separating them. This CDR3 has 13 residues. Germline CDR1 is MNHEY and CDR2 is SMNVEV (reference sequence). Here the CDR3 DNA reads TGTGCCAGCAGTTTCGGGGCGGATCAGCCCCAGCATTTT. Translated, it gives CASSFGADQPQHF.

In nucleotides, the CDR3 is TGTGCCTGGAGCGGAGGGGTTTGGGACAGGGAAGGTTCCAATCAGCCCCAGCATTTT. It translates to CAWSGGVWDREGSNQPQHF. The chain couples TRBV30 to TRBJ1-5; 9 bases agree with TRBD1. This CDR3 spans 19 amino acids. Germline-derived CDR1 and CDR2 are GTSNPN and SVGIG (reference sequence). J lost 3 bases, V lost 3 bases, and 18 bases had no gene match.

The chain couples TRBV27 to TRBJ2-3; D is unclear. The CDR3 totals 13 residues. Germline CDR1 and CDR2: MNHEY and SMNVEV (reference sequence). Trimming cost V 2 bases and J 4 bases, with 7 bases left between them. CDR3 residues: CASSLIRPDTQYF. The CDR3, as DNA: TGTGCCAGCAGTTTAATCCGTCCAGATACGCAGTATTTT.

The V gene is TRBV4-3, the J gene TRBJ2-1, with D possibly TRBD2 on 5 matching bases. CDR3 length equals 17 residues. V was clipped by 0 bases and J by 0 bases, with 12 bases between them. Germline assignment: CDR1 LGHNA and CDR2 YSLEER. CDR3 protein: CASSQDASSSSYNEQFF. CDR3 sequence (DNA): TGCGCCAGCAGCCAAGATGCTAGCTCAAGCTCCTACAATGAGCAGTTCTTC.

The chain recombines TRBV6-1 with TRBJ2-7, with D possibly TRBD2 on 6 matching bases. This CDR3 has 12 amino acids. CDR1 MNHNS and CDR2 SASEGT come from the germline V gene. V lost 6 bases, J lost 3 bases, and 9 bases lay in between. CDR3: CASRTDYYEQYF. CDR3 nucleotides: TGTGCCAGCAGGACGGACTACTACGAGCAGTACTTC.